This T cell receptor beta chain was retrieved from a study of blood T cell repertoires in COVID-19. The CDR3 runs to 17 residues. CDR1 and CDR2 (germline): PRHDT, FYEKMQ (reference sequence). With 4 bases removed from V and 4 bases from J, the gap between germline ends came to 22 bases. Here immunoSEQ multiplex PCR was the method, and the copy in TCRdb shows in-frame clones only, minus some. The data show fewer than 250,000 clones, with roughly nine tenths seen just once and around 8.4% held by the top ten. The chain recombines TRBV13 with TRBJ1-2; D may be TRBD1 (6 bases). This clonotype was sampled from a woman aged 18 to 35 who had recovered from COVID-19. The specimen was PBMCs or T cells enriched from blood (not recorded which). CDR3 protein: CASSSRTVGASLYGYTF. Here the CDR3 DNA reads TGTGCCAGCAGCTCGAGGACAGTGGGGGCTTCCCTCTATGGCTACACCTTC.